The sequence of this TCR beta chain was determined in a study of T cells in Graves' hyperthyroidism and ophthalmopathy. General study findings and limits: Ophthalmopathy cases were set apart from stable hyperthyroidism by a 13 V-J model.

Amplified TCR beta CDR3 regions came from RNA transcripts. Carried out on the TCR CDR3, a first-round RT-PCR used the HTBI primer set. TCRdb used MiXCR to reprocess the multiplex PCR reads, holding one entry per CDR3 protein. Among about 500,000 distinct CDR3 sequences listed, 16% were seen once. Graves' hyperthyroidism was deemed stable given no ophthalmopathy progression within 18 months. Newly diagnosed patients aged 18 to 65 had hyperthyroidism of under 2 months' duration. The V segment lost 4 bases and the J segment 5 bases; nucleotides outside the gene matches: 1. CDR3 size: 12 residues. CDR1 is MNHNS and CDR2 is SASEGT in the germline V gene. This clonotype came up a few times. Antigen unknown.

The V and J genes are TRBV6-1 and TRBJ1-2; 7 bases are a match to TRBD1. The sequence was obtained from a woman between 18 and 29 years old with Graves' hyperthyroidism. The sequenced sample consisted of blood. The CDR3: CASSGGQYGYTF. CDR3 sequence (DNA): TGTGCCAGCAGTGGGGGACAGTATGGCTACACCTTC.